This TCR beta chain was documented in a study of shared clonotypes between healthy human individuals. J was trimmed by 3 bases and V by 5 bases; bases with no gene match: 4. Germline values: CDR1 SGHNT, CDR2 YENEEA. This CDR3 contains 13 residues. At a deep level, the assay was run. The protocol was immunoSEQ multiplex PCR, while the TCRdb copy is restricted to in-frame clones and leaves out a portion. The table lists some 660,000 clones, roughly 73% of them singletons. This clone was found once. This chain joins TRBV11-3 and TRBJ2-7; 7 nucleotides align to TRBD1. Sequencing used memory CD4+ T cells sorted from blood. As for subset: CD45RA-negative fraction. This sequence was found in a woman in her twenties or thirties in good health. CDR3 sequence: CASSLGTDYEQYF. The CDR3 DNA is TGTGCCAGCAGCCTAGGGACAGACTACGAGCAGTACTTC.